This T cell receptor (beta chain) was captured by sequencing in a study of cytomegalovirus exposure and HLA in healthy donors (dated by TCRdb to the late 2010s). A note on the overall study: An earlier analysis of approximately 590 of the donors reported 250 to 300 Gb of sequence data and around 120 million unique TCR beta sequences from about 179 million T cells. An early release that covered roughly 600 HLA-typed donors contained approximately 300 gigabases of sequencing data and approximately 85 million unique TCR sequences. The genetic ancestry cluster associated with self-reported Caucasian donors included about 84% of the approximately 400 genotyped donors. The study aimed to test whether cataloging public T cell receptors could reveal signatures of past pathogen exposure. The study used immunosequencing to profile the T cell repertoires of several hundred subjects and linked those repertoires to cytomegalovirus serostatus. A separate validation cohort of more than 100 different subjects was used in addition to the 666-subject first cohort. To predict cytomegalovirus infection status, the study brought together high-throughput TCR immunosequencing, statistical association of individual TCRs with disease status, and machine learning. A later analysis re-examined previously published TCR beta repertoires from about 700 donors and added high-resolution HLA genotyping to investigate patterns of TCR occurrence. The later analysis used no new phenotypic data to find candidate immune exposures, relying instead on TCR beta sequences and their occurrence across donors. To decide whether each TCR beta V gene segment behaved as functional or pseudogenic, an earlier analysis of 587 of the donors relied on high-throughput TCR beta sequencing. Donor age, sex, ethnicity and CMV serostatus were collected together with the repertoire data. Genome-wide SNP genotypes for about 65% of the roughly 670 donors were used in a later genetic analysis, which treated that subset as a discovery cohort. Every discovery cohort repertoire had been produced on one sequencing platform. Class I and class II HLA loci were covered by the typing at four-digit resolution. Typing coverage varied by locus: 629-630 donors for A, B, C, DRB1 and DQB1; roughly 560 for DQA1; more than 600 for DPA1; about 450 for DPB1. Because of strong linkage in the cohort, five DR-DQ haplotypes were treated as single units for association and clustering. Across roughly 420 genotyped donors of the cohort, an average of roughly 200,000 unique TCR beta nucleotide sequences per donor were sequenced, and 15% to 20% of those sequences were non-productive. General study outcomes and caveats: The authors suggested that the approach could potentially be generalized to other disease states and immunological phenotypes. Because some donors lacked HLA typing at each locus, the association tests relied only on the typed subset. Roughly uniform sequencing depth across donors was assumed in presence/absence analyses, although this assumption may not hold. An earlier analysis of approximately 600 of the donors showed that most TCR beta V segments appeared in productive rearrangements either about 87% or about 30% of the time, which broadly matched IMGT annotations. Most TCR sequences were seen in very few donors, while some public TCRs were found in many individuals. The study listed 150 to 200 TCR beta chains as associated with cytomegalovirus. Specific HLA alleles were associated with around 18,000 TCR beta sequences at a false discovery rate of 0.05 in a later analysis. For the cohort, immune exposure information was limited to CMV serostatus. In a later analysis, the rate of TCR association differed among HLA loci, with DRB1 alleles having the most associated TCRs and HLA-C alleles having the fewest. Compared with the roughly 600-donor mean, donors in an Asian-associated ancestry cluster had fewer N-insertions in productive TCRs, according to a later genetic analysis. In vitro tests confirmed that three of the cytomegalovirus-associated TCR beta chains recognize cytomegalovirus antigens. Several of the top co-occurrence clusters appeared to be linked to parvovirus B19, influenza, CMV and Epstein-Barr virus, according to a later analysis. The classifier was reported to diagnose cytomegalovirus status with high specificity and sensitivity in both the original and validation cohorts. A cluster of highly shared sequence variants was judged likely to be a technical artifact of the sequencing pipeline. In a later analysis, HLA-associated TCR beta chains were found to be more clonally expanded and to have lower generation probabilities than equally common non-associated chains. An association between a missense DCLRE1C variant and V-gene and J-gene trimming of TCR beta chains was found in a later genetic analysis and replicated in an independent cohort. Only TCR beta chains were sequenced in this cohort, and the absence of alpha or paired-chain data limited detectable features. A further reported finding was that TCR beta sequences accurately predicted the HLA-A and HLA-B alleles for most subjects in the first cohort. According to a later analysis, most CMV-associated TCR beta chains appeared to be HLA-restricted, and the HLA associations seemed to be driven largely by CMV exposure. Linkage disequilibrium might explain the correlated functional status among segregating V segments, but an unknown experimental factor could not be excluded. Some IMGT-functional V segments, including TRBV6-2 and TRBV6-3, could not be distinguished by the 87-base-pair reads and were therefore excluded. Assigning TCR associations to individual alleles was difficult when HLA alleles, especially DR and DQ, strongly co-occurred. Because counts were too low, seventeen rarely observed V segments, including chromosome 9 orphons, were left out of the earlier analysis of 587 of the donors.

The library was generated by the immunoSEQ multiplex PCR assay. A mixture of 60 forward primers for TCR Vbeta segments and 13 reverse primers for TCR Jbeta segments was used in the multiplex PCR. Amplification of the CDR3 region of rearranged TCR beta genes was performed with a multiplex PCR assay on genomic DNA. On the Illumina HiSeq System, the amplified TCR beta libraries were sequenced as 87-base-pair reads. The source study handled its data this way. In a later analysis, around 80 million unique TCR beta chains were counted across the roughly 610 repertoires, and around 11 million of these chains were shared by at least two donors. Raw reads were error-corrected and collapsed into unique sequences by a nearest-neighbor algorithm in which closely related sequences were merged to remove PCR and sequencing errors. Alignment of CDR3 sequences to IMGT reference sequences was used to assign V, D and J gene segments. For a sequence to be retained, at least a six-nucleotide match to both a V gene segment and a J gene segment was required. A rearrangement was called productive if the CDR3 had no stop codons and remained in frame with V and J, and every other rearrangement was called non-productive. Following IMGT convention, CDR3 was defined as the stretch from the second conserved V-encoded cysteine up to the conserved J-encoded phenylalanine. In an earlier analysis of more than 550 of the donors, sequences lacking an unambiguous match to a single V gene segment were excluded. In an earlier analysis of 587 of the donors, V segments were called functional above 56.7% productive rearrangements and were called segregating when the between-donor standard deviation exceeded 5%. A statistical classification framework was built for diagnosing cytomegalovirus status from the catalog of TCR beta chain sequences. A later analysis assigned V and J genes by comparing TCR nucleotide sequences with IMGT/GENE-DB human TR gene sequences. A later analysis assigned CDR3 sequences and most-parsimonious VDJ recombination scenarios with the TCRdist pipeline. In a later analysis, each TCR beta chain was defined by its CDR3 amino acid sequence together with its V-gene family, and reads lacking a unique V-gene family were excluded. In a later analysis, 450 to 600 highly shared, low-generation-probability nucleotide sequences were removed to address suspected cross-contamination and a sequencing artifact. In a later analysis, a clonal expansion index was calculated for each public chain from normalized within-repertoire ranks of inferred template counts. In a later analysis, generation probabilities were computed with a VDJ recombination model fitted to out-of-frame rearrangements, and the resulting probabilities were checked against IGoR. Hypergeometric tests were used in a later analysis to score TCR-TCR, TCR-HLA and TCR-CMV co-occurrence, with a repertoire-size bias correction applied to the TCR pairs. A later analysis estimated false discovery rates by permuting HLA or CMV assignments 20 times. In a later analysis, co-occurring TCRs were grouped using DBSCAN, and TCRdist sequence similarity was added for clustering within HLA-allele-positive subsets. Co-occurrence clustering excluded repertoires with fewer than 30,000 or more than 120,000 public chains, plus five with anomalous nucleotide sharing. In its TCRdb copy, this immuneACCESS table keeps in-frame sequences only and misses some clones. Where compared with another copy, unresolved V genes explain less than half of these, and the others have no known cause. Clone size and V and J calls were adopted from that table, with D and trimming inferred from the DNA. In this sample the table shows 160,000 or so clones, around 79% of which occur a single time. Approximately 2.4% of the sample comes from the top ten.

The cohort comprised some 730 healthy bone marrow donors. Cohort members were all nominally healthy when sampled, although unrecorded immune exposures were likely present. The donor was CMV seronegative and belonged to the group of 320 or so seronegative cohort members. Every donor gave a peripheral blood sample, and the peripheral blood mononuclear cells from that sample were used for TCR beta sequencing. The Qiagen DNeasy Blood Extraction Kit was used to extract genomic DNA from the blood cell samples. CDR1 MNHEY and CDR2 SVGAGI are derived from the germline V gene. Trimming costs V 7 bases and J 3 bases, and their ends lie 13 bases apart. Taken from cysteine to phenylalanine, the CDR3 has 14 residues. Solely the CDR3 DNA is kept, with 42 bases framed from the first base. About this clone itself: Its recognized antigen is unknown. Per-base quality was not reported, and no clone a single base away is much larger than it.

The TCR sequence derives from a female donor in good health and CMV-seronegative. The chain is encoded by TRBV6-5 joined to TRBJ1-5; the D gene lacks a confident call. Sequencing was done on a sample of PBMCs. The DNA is TGTGCCAGCAAGAGACCCGGGGACAATCAGCCCCAGCATTTT. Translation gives CASKRPGDNQPQHF.